The clone carrying this TCR beta chain has ten or more counts. Its antigen is unidentified. This sample stems from a study of early T cells in non-severe SARS-CoV-2 infection. Study information: Sequencing of unsorted whole blood was done on bulk RNA, leaving chains unpaired. Study observations and caveats: Anti-spike CD8 specificities were favored by VDJdb matching, whose results missed private and CD4 specificities.

Individual cDNA molecules were tagged with unique molecular identifiers. TCRdb processed the 5' RACE reads anew with MiXCR; each CDR3 protein has one entry. The data hold approximately 46,000 distinct CDR3 sequences, with approximately 9.4% observed a single time. This CDR3 contains 14 residues. Germline lookup yields CDR1 SEHNR and CDR2 FQNEAQ (reference sequence). The V end was cut by 3 bases, the J end by 7 bases, with 13 bases between. This clonotype originated in an adult who was a healthcare worker with PCR-confirmed SARS-CoV-2 infection or an uninfected control (not recorded which). The chain joins TRBV7-9 to TRBJ2-1; a weak D match, TRBD2 (5 bases). The sequencing input was whole blood. CDR3 nucleotides: TGTGCCAGCAGCTTTCGGGGTAGGATAAATGAGCAGTTCTTC. Translation gives CASSFRGRINEQFF.